Listed below are T cell receptor beta chains from one sample, sequenced in a study of blood T cell repertoires in COVID-19. Repertoires were generated with immunoSEQ multiplex PCR, while TCRdb's copy carries only in-frame clones and drops some. The repertoire includes around 270,000 clones, 80% to 95% of them detected once, and 2% to 3% sits in the top ten. The source material was peripheral blood. The receptors here all came from a person aged 18 to 29 with COVID-19, enrolled during active disease. CDR3s include the opening cysteine and the closing phenylalanine or tryptophan. Each record gives: D gene, J gene, clone size, V gene, CDR3 protein, CDR3 DNA. A D gene is named only where the DNA matches it firmly. Clone size is not always given. Where it is, it says once, few, many or a class for expanded clones.

>TRBD1|TRBJ2-6|.|TRBV13
CASSVRTGVAGANVLTF
TGTGCCAGCAGCGTAAGGACAGGGGTTGCTGGGGCCAACGTCCTGACTTTC
>.|TRBJ1-6|once|TRBV3-1/TRBV3-2
CASSRQDNSPLHF
TGTGCCAGCAGCCGACAGGATAATTCACCCCTCCACTTT
>.|TRBJ2-1|.|TRBV5-6
CASSWGVDEQFF
TGTGCCAGCAGCTGGGGAGTAGACGAGCAGTTCTTC
>TRBD2|TRBJ2-5|.|TRBV11-2
CASSLVAGFQETQYF
TGTGCCAGCAGCTTAGTAGCGGGGTTTCAAGAGACCCAGTACTTC
>TRBD1|TRBJ1-2|.|TRBV29-1
CSVSGQGEGYTF
TGCAGCGTTTCGGGACAGGGGGAAGGCTACACCTTC
>TRBD2|TRBJ2-3|.|TRBV11-2
CAIRLAGGTDTQYF
TGTGCCATCCGACTAGCGGGAGGCACAGATACGCAGTATTTT
>.|TRBJ2-5|.|TRBV19
CASRFRGEETQYF
TGTGCCAGTAGGTTCAGGGGCGAAGAGACCCAGTACTTC
>TRBD1|TRBJ1-2|.|TRBV27
CASRDRGDYGYTF
TGTGCCAGCAGGGACAGGGGGGACTATGGCTACACCTTC
>.|TRBJ2-3|once|TRBV15
CATSRVADTQYF
TGTGCCACCAGCAGAGTAGCTGATACGCAGTATTTT
>.|TRBJ1-2|.|TRBV18
CASSPDLRTNYGYTF
TGTGCCAGCTCACCAGACTTGCGGACAAACTATGGCTACACCTTC
>.|TRBJ1-2|.|TRBV6-5
CASSYGGSDENYGYTF
TGTGCCAGCAGTTACGGGGGGTCCGACGAGAACTATGGCTACACCTTC
>TRBD1|TRBJ2-7|.|TRBV2
CASRDPGQNSYEQYF
TGTGCCAGCAGGGATCCGGGACAGAATTCCTACGAGCAGTACTTC
>.|TRBJ2-7|.|TRBV11-2
CASSSSREMYEQYF
TGTGCCAGCAGCTCGTCCCGGGAGATGTACGAGCAGTACTTC
>TRBD2|TRBJ2-7|.|TRBV6-5
CASSTAGGGYEQYF
TGTGCCAGCAGTACCGCTGGGGGGGGCTACGAGCAGTACTTC